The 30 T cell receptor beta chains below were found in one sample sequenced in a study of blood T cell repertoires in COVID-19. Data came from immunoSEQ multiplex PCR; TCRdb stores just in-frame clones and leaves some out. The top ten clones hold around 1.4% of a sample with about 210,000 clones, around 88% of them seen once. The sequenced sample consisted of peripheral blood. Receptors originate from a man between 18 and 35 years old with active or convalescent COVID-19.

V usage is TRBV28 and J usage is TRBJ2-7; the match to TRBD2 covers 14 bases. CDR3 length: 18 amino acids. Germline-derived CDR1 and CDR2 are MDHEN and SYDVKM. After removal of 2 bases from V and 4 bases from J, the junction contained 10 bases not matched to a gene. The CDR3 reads CASSLGGPGLAGVYEQYF. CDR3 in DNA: TGTGCCAGCAGTTTAGGCGGGCCGGGACTAGCGGGAGTTTACGAGCAGTACTTC.

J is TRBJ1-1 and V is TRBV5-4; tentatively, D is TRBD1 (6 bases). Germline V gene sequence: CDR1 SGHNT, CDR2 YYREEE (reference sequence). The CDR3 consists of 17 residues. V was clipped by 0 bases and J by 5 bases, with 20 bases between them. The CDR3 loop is CASSLGGPTQGLTEAFF. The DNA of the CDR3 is TGTGCCAGCAGCTTGGGGGGGCCCACACAGGGATTGACTGAAGCTTTCTTT.

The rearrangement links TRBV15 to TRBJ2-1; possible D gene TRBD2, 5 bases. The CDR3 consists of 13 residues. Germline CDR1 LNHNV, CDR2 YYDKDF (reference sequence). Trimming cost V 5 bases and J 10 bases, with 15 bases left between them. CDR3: CATSGYNREEQFF. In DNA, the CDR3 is TGTGCCACCAGCGGCTATAACCGGGAAGAGCAGTTCTTC. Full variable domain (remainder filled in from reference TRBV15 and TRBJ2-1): DAMVIQNPRYQVTQFGKPVTLSCSQTLNHNVMYWYQQKSSQAPKLLFHYYDKDFNNEADTPDNFQSRRPNTSFCFLDIRSPGLGDTAMYLCATSGYNREEQFFGPGTRLTVL.

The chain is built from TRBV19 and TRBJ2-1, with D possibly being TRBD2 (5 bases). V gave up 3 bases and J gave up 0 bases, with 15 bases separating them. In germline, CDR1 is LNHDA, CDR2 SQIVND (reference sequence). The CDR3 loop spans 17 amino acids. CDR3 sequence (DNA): TGTGCCAGTAGTATTGGGAGCGGAGACTTCTCCTACAATGAGCAGTTCTTC. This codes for CASSIGSGDFSYNEQFF.

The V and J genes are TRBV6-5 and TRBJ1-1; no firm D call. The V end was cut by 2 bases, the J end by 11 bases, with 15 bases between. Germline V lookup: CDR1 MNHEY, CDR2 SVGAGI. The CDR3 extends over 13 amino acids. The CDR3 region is CASSYGGGDSAFF. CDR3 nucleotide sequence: TGTGCCAGCAGTTACGGCGGCGGCGATTCGGCTTTCTTT.

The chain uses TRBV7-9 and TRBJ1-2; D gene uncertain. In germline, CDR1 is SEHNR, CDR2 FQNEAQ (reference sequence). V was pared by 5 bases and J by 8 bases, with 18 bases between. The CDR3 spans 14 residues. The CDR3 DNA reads TGTGCCAGCAGCAAGGACGGTCTGCTAGCGGGCTACACCTTC. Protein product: CASSKDGLLAGYTF.

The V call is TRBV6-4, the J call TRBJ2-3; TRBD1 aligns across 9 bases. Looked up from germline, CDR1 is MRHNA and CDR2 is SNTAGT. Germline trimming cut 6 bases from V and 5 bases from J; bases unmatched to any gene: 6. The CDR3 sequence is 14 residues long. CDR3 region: CASSAQGAGDTQYF. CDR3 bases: TGTGCCAGCAGCGCACAGGGGGCGGGAGATACGCAGTATTTT.

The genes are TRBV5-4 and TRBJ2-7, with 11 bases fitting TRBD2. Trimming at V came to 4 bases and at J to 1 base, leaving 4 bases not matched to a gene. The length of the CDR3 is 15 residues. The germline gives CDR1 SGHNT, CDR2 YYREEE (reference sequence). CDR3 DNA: TGTGCCAGCAGCCAGGGACTAGCGGCGTCCTACGAGCAGTACTTC. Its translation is CASSQGLAASYEQYF.

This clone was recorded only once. CDR3 in DNA: TGTGGAATAGAGGGGGAGACTGAAGCTTTCTTT. As protein: CGIEGETEAFF. The chain couples TRBV6-5 to TRBJ1-1; maybe TRBD1 (6 bases). Per the germline V gene, CDR1 is MNHEY and CDR2 is SVGAGI. This CDR3 contains 11 residues.

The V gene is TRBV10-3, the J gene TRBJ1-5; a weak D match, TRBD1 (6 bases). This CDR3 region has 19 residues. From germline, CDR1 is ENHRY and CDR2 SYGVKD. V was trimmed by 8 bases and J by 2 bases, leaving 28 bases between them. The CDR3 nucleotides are TGTGCCATCGGGGGGGGCGACGGCAGGGGATCTCTTGGCAATCAGCCCCAGCATTTT. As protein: CAIGGGDGRGSLGNQPQHF.

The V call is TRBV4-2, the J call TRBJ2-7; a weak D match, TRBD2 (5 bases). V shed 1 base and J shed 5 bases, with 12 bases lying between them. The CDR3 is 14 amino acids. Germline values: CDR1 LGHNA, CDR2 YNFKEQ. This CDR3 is CASSQGGGYNEQYF. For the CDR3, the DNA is TGTGCCAGCAGCCAAGGTGGAGGATATAACGAGCAGTACTTC.

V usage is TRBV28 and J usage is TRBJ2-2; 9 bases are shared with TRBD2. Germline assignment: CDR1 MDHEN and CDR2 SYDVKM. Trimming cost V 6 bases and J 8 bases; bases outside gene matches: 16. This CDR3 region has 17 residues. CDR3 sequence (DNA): TGTGCCAGCAGAACCACTGCCGGGACTAGCCTGGGAGGGGAGCTGTTTTTT. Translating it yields CASRTTAGTSLGGELFF. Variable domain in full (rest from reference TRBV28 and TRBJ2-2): DVKVTQSSRYLVKRTGEKVFLECVQDMDHENMFWYRQDPGLGLRLIYFSYDVKMKEKGDIPEGYSVSREKKERFSLILESASTNQTSMYLCASRTTAGTSLGGELFFGEGSRLTVL.

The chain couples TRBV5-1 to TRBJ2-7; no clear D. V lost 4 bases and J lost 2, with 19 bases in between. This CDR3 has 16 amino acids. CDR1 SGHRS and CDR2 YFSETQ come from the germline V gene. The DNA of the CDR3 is TGCGCCAGCAGCACGCCCCCCGGGTTTCACGCCTACGAGCAGTACTTC. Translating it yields CASSTPPGFHAYEQYF.

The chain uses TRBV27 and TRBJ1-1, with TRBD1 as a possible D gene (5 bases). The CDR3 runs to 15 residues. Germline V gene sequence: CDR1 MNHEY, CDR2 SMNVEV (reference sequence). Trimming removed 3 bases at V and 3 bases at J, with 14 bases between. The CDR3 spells CASSLGGPGDTEAFF. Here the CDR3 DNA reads TGTGCCAGCAGTTTGGGGGGACCTGGGGACACTGAAGCTTTCTTT.

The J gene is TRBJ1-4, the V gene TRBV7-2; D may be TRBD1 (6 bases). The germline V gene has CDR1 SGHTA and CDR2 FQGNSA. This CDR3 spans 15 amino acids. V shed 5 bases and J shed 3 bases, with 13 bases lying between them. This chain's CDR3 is CASSPGGAANEKLFF. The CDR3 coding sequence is TGTGCCAGCAGCCCGGGGGGGGCCGCTAATGAAAAACTGTTTTTT.

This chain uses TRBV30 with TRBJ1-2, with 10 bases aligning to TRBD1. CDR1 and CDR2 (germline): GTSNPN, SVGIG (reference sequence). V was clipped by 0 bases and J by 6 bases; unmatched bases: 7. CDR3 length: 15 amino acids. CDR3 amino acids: CAWSVLAGQGNGYTF. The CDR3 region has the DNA TGTGCCTGGAGTGTACTGGCGGGACAGGGGAATGGCTACACCTTC.

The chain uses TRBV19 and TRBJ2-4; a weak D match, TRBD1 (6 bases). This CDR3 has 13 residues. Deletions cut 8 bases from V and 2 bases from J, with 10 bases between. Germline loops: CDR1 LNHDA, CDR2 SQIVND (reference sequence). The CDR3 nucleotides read TGTGCCAGTGAACAGGGAACCAAAAACATTCAGTACTTC. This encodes CASEQGTKNIQYF.

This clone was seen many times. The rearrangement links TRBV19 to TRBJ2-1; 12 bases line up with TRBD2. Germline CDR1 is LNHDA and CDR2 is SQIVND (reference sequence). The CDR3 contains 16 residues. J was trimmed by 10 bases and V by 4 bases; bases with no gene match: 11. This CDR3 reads CASSRLAGGVVLEQFF. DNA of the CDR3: TGTGCCAGTAGTAGGCTAGCGGGAGGGGTAGTTCTGGAGCAGTTCTTC.

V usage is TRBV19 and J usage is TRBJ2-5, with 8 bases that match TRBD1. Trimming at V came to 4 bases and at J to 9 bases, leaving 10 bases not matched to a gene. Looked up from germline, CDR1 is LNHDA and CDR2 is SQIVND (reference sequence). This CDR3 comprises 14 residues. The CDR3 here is CASSTYPGQASQYF. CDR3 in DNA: TGTGCCAGTAGTACTTACCCGGGACAGGCCTCCCAGTACTTC. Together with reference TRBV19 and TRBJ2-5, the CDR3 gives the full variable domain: DGGITQSPKYLFRKEGQNVTLSCEQNLNHDAMYWYRQDPGQGLRLIYYSQIVNDFQKGDIAEGYSVSREKKESFPLTVTSAQKNPTAFYLCASSTYPGQASQYFGPGTRLLVL.

CDR3 residues: CAIAGVGNTEAFF. The DNA of the CDR3 is TGTGCCATCGCCGGAGTGGGTAACACTGAAGCTTTCTTT. The genes are TRBV10-3 and TRBJ1-1; no clear D gene. CDR1 is ENHRY and CDR2 is SYGVKD in the germline V gene. This CDR3 region has 13 residues. V lost 8 bases and J 2 bases, leaving 12 bases between the germline ends.

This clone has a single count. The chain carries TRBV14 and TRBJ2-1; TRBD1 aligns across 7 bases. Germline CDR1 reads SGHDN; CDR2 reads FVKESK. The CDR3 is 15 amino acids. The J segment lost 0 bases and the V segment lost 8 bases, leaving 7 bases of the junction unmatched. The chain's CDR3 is CASQDRAGSYNEQFF. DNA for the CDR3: TGTGCCAGCCAAGACAGGGCGGGCTCCTACAATGAGCAGTTCTTC.

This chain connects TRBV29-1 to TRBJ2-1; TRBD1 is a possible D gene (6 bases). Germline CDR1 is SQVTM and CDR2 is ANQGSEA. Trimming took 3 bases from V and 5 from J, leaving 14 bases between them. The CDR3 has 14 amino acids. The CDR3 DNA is TGCAGCGTTGAGGACAGTCAAAGAAACAATGAGCAGTTCTTC. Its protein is CSVEDSQRNNEQFF.

DNA of the CDR3: TGTGCCAGCAGTTTTGGGACAGGGGTCTACGAGCAGTACTTC. The encoded protein is CASSFGTGVYEQYF. The rearrangement joins TRBV27 to TRBJ2-7, with 10 bases aligning to TRBD1. This CDR3 comprises 14 residues. Germline CDR1 is MNHEY and CDR2 is SMNVEV (reference sequence). Trimming at V came to 3 bases and at J to 3 bases, leaving 2 bases not matched to a gene.

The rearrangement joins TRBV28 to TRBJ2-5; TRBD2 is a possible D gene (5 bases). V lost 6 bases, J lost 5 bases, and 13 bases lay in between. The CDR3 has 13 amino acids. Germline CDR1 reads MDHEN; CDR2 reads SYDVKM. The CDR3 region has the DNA TGTGCCAGCAGACTAGATCTTACGGAGACCCAGTACTTC. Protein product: CASRLDLTETQYF.

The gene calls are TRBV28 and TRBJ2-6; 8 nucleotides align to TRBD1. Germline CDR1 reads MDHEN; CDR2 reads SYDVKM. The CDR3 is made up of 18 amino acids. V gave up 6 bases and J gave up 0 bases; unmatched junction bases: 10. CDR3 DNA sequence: TGTGCCAGCAGCACCATCGGACAGGGATTCTCTGGGGCCAACGTCCTGACTTTC. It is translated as CASSTIGQGFSGANVLTF.

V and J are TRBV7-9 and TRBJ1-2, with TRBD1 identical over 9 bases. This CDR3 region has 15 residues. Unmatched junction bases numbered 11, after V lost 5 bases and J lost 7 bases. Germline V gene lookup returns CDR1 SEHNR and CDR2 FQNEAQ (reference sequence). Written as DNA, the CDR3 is TGTGCCAGCAGCCGCCATCGGGACAGGGCCGGTGGCTACACCTTC. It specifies CASSRHRDRAGGYTF.

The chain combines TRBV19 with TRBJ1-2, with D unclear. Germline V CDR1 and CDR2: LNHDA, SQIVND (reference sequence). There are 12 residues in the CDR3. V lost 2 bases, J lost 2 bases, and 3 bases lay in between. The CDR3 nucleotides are TGTGCCAGTAGTATACAGAACTATGGCTACACCTTC. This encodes CASSIQNYGYTF.

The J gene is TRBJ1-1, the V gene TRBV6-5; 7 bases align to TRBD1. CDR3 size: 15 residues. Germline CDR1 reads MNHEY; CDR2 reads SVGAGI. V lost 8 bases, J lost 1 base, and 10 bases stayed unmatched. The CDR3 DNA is TGTGCCAGCTCACATCCGGGACAGTCGAACACTGAAGCTTTCTTT. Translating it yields CASSHPGQSNTEAFF.

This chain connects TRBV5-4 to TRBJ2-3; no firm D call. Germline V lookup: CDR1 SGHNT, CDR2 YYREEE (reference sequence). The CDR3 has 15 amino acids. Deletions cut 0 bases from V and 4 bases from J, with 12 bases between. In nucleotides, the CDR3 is TGTGCCAGCAGCTTGGGGTCTGTGGGCGCAGATACGCAGTATTTT. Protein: CASSLGSVGADTQYF.

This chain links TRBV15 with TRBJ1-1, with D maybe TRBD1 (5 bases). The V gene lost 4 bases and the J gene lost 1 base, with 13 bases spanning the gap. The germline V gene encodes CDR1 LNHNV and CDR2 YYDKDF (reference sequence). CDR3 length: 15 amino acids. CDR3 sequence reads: CATSKSGLSNTEAFF. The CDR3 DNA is TGTGCCACCAGCAAGTCGGGACTGTCGAACACTGAAGCTTTCTTT.